The 5 T cell receptor beta chains in this list originate from one sample, sequenced in a study of T cells after yellow fever vaccination. TCRdb passed the 5' RACE reads through MiXCR, listing each CDR3 protein once. The sample shows about 630,000 distinct CDR3 sequences, about 12% of them seen only once. Specimen: PBMCs, collected on the day of the yellow fever booster vaccination. Receptor source: a man younger than 45 who received the YFV17D yellow fever vaccine.

This clonotype has just a few counts. This CDR3 is CASSFSQANYGYTF. DNA of the CDR3: TGTGCCAGCAGTTTCTCCCAGGCTAACTATGGCTACACCTTC. This chain uses TRBV7-2 with TRBJ1-2; D is ambiguous. This CDR3 is built from 14 residues. In germline, CDR1 is SGHTA, CDR2 FQGNSA. Trimming stripped 6 bases from V and 0 bases from J, with 11 bases between.

V is TRBV12-3 or TRBV12-4 and J is TRBJ1-4; D is ambiguous. V lost 7 bases and J 7 bases, leaving 10 bases between the germline ends. The CDR3 runs to 12 residues. CDR3 coding DNA: TGTGCCAGCACCCGAGACTTTGAAAAACTGTTTTTT. Amino acid sequence: CASTRDFEKLFF.

This clonotype was counted a few times. The chain joins TRBV9 to TRBJ2-7; TRBD2 matches 10 bases. Germline CDR1 is SGDLS and CDR2 is YYNGEE. The CDR3 covers 15 residues. The ends lost 4 bases at V and 3 bases at J; junction bases unmatched: 7. CDR3: CASSPTSGVHYEQYF. The DNA for the CDR3 is TGTGCCAGCAGCCCTACTAGCGGGGTACACTACGAGCAGTACTTC. Looking up the rest from reference TRBV9 and TRBJ2-7 gives the full variable domain: DSGVTQTPKHLITATGQRVTLRCSPRSGDLSVYWYQQSLDQGLQFLIQYYNGEERAKGNILERFSAQQFPDLHSELNLSSLELGDSALYFCASSPTSGVHYEQYFGPGTRLTVT.

The rearrangement uses TRBV12-3 or TRBV12-4 and TRBJ1-6, with D uncertain. There are 12 residues in the CDR3. Trimming stripped 2 bases from V and 9 bases from J, with 5 bases between. DNA for the CDR3: TGTGCCAGCAGTTTAAATCGTTCACCCCTCCACTTT. Residues: CASSLNRSPLHF.

J is TRBJ2-2 and V is TRBV6-2 or TRBV6-3; the D gene is possibly TRBD2 (6 bases). The germline CDR1 and CDR2 sequences are MNHEY and SVGEGT. This CDR3 has 15 amino acids. V was cut by 0 bases and J by 3 bases, with 8 bases left in between. The CDR3, as DNA: TGTGCCAGCAGTTACTCCGGGGGAGACACCGGGGAGCTGTTTTTT. Protein: CASSYSGGDTGELFF.